Below are 9 T cell receptor beta chains sequenced from a single sample in a study of blood T cell repertoires in COVID-19. Sequencing was performed with immunoSEQ multiplex PCR; in TCRdb, only in-frame clones are kept and a portion is missing. Here the sample spans fewer than 55,000 clones, roughly 79% being singletons. Sequencing used peripheral blood. All receptors come from a woman aged 80 or over with COVID-19, enrolled during active disease.

The chain combines TRBV15 with TRBJ2-1; TRBD1 aligns across 7 bases. The CDR3 is 15 amino acids. Germline lookup yields CDR1 LNHNV and CDR2 YYDKDF (reference sequence). Germline trimming cut 0 bases from V and 7 bases from J; bases unmatched to any gene: 6. The CDR3 DNA reads TGTGCCACCAGCAGAGATCCGACAGGGCGTAATGAGCAGTTCTTC. Its protein product is CATSRDPTGRNEQFF. Looking up the rest from reference TRBV15 and TRBJ2-1 gives the full variable domain: DAMVIQNPRYQVTQFGKPVTLSCSQTLNHNVMYWYQQKSSQAPKLLFHYYDKDFNNEADTPDNFQSRRPNTSFCFLDIRSPGLGDTAMYLCATSRDPTGRNEQFFGPGTRLTVL.

This clone was seen once. The chain uses TRBV10-2 and TRBJ2-2, with TRBD2 as a possible D gene (5 bases). CDR1 is WSHSY, CDR2 SAAADI, per germline. The CDR3 contains 15 residues. V was clipped by 4 bases and J by 2 bases, with 11 bases between them. CDR3 coding DNA: TGCGCCAGCAGTGTGTGGAGGACTAACACCGGGGAGCTGTTTTTT. This sequence encodes CASSVWRTNTGELFF.

The chain joins TRBV24-1 to TRBJ1-5; D is perhaps TRBD1 (5 bases). CDR1 and CDR2 (germline): KGHDR, SFDVKD. Trimming took off 1 base at V and 1 base at J, with 7 bases between the two ends. The CDR3 is 15 residues long. CDR3 DNA: TGTGCCACCAGTGATTTTAAGGGGAGCAATCAGCCCCAGCATTTT. This sequence encodes CATSDFKGSNQPQHF.

The chain has TRBV6-5 and TRBJ2-4; 8 bases align to TRBD1. V shed 0 bases, J shed 7 bases, and the junction held 5 bases outside the gene matches. Germline CDR1 MNHEY, CDR2 SVGAGI. CDR3 length: 15 amino acids. The CDR3 is CASSYSARTGNIQYF. The CDR3 nucleotides are TGTGCCAGCAGTTACTCTGCAAGGACAGGGAACATTCAGTACTTC.

The CDR3 bases are TGCAGCGTTAGCTACAGGTTAGGGTCTGAAGCTTTCTTT. Its translation: CSVSYRLGSEAFF. The chain is built from TRBV29-1 and TRBJ1-1; D perhaps matches TRBD1 (5 bases). This CDR3 has 13 residues. Germline CDR1 is SQVTM and CDR2 is ANQGSEA. The V gene lost 5 bases and the J gene lost 6 bases, with 16 bases spanning the gap.

V and J are TRBV28 and TRBJ1-5; D is uncertain. V gave up 7 bases and J gave up 5 bases, with 12 bases separating them. CDR3 size: 13 residues. The germline V gene encodes CDR1 MDHEN and CDR2 SYDVKM. CDR3 nucleotide sequence: TGTGCCAGCATAGACACATCGGATCAGCCCCAGCATTTT. Amino acid sequence: CASIDTSDQPQHF.

The chain employs TRBV18 and TRBJ2-5, with TRBD2 matching over 11 bases. CDR1 KGHSH and CDR2 LQKENI come from the germline V gene. V shed 1 base and J 5 bases; nucleotides not matched to a gene: 6. The CDR3 length is 16 residues. CDR3 in amino acids: CASSPQLAGAAETQYF. The CDR3 DNA is TGTGCCAGCTCACCACAACTAGCGGGAGCCGCGGAGACCCAGTACTTC.

The J gene is TRBJ1-5, the V gene TRBV29-1; TRBD1 agrees at 8 bases. Per germline, CDR1 SQVTM and CDR2 ANQGSEA. The CDR3 loop spans 14 amino acids. V lost 4 bases and J lost 3; bases outside the gene matches: 5. The CDR3 DNA sequence: TGCAGCGTTGGGGCAGGGGGCATCAATCAGCCCCAGCATTTT. Residues: CSVGAGGINQPQHF.

The chain carries TRBV5-1 and TRBJ2-7; D call uncertain. Trimming pared 4 bases from V and 3 bases from J, leaving 14 bases between. This CDR3 has 14 residues. CDR1 is SGHRS and CDR2 is YFSETQ in the germline V gene. The CDR3 is CASSPTARNYEQYF. Here the CDR3 DNA reads TGCGCCAGCAGCCCCACGGCCAGGAACTACGAGCAGTACTTC.